This T cell receptor beta chain is from a study of shared clonotypes between healthy human individuals. Study background: Every donor yielded three CD4 naive, three CD4 memory, two CD8 naive and one CD8 memory plate.

About this clone itself: What it binds is not known.

The CDR3 spans 17 residues. Germline V gene lookup returns CDR1 LNHDA and CDR2 SQIVND (reference sequence). V was shortened by 3 bases and J by 5 bases, with 23 bases between the two germline ends. Regarding the study as a whole: Relative to memory subsets, naive subsets generally showed larger estimated richness. Donor scarcity curtailed the genetic and exposure-history diversity represented herein.

The table came from immunoSEQ multiplex PCR; TCRdb's copy has only in-frame clones and leaves some out. The repertoire includes 2 million to 2.5 million clones, approximately 95% of them detected once, and 0.35% to 0.45% sits in the top ten. V usage is TRBV19 and J usage is TRBJ2-7, with a tentative D call TRBD2 (6 bases). What was sequenced was naive CD4+ T cells from PBMCs. As to subset: CD45RA+ positively selected. The sequence derives from a man aged 18 to 29 in good health. Some clones in this sample may be carry-over from other donors' samples. CDR3 DNA sequence: TGTGCCAGTAGTATCACCCGGGACTCCAAAAAAGTGGACGAGCAGTACTTC. Translation gives CASSITRDSKKVDEQYF.